The 22 T cell receptor beta chains below were found in one sample sequenced in a study of blood T cells in healthy people across ages. Sample-barcoded 5' priming and a J-beta primer mix drove a second PCR of 7 to 11 cycles. TCRdb independently ran MiXCR on the 5' RACE reads; one entry per CDR3 protein. The repertoire consists of 600,000 to 800,000 distinct CDR3 sequences, with about 51% occurring once and the leading ten covering around an eighth. The specimen was blood. These receptors came from a woman of 80 years or more in good health.

This chain links TRBV3-1 with TRBJ2-4; 7 bases match TRBD2. J was trimmed by 5 bases and V by 0 bases; bases with no gene match: 4. Germline V CDR1 and CDR2: LGHDT, YNNKEL (reference sequence). CDR3 size: 15 residues. CDR3 in amino acids: CASSQDGLGENIQYF. The DNA for the CDR3 is TGTGCCAGCAGCCAAGATGGACTAGGGGAAAACATTCAGTACTTC.

As regards this clonotype: This may be a read error, as it is one base from a much larger clone. This rearrangement joins TRBV9 to TRBJ2-1; perhaps D is TRBD1 or TRBD2 (5 bases each). CDR3 length equals 14 residues. CDR1 is SGDLS and CDR2 is YYNGEE in the germline V gene. Here the CDR3 DNA reads TGTGCCAGCAGCGTAGAGGGGACCAAAGGAGAGCCGTTCTTC. It yields the protein CASSVEGTKGEPFF.

Notes on this clonotype: It may be a read error: a sequence one base away is much more abundant. V is TRBV24-1 and J is TRBJ2-1; D gene uncertain. The V end was cut by 4 bases, the J end by 2 bases, with 11 bases between. There are 15 residues in the CDR3. Germline V gene sequence: CDR1 KGHDR, CDR2 SFDVKD. The CDR3 reads CATSEPRGTYNEQFF. The CDR3 nucleotides read TGTGCCACCAGTGAGCCTCGTGGGACCTACAATGAGCAGTTCTTC.

The chain links TRBV7-9 to TRBJ2-7, with 8 nucleotides matching TRBD2. CDR3 length: 12 residues. The V and J ends lost 8 bases and 2 bases, in that order; junction bases with no gene match: 2. Per germline, CDR1 SEHNR and CDR2 FQNEAQ (reference sequence). This chain's CDR3 is CASGSGTYEQYF. In nucleotides, the CDR3 is TGTGCCAGCGGTAGCGGGACCTACGAGCAGTACTTC.

This clonotype was observed a few times. The genes are TRBV20-1 and TRBJ1-5; D not certain. V was shortened by 4 bases and J by 7 bases, with 14 bases between the two germline ends. This CDR3 is built from 13 residues. CDR1 is DFQATT, CDR2 SNEGSKA, per germline (reference sequence). This chain's CDR3 is CSAINPGGQPQHF. DNA for the CDR3: TGCAGTGCTATTAATCCAGGCGGCCAGCCCCAGCATTTT.

The chain combines TRBV27 with TRBJ1-5, with 8 bases aligning to TRBD1. Germline V CDR1 and CDR2: MNHEY, SMNVEV (reference sequence). V dropped 6 bases and J dropped 4; count of bases not matched to a gene: 5. The CDR3 consists of 14 residues. In DNA form, the CDR3 reads TGTGCCAGCAGACGAGGACAGGGAAATCAGCCCCAGCATTTT. It encodes CASRRGQGNQPQHF.

For this clonotype: A much larger clone sits a single nucleotide away, making a read error possible. The chain has TRBV20-1 and TRBJ2-1; 10 bases are shared with TRBD2. Germline V gene data show CDR1 as DFQATT and CDR2 as SNEGSKA (reference sequence). Trimming took 3 bases from V and 0 from J; bases not matched to a gene: 5. This CDR3 has 16 residues. CDR3 nucleotides: TGCAGTGCTAGGACTAGCGGGTCGAGCTCCTACAATGAGCAGTTCTTC. Its translation is CSARTSGSSSYNEQFF.

The V and J genes are TRBV12-3 or TRBV12-4 and TRBJ1-2; D might be TRBD1 (5 bases). This CDR3 has 16 residues. The V and J ends lost 7 bases and 1 base respectively, with 19 bases between them. CDR3 region: CASTDSGRLLNYGYTF. The DNA of the CDR3 is TGTGCCAGCACCGACTCGGGGCGCTTACTTAACTATGGCTACACCTTC.

This clonotype was observed many times. The chain employs TRBV28 and TRBJ2-7; tentative D call: TRBD2 (5 bases). Germline lookup yields CDR1 MDHEN and CDR2 SYDVKM. The CDR3 extends over 12 amino acids. Trimming removed 5 bases at V and 7 bases at J, with 12 bases between. The CDR3 loop reads CASSLRPGEQYF. The CDR3 DNA sequence: TGTGCCAGCAGTCTTCGGCCGGGGGAGCAGTACTTC.

The chain joins TRBV27 to TRBJ1-2; the match to TRBD1 covers 10 bases. The trim removed 6 bases at V and 8 bases at J, leaving 9 bases unmatched. The germline V gene encodes CDR1 MNHEY and CDR2 SMNVEV (reference sequence). The CDR3 length is 14 residues. CDR3 residues: CASSDRGPTSGYTF. The CDR3 nucleotides are TGTGCCAGCAGCGACAGGGGGCCGACTAGCGGCTACACCTTC.

Ten or more counts support this clonotype. The chain carries TRBV20-1 and TRBJ2-1, with 9 bases matching TRBD1. The V segment lost 6 bases and the J segment 4 bases; nucleotides outside the gene matches: 10. Germline lookup yields CDR1 DFQATT and CDR2 SNEGSKA (reference sequence). The CDR3 sequence is 15 residues long. The CDR3 bases are TGCAGTGCCAGGGAAGCGGGACAGGGTTACAATGAGCAGTTCTTC. Amino acids: CSAREAGQGYNEQFF.

This clonotype occurred once. The chain couples TRBV28 to TRBJ2-3; TRBD1 agrees at 12 bases. V was clipped by 4 bases and J by 6 bases; unmatched bases: 11. CDR1 and CDR2 from the germline V gene are MDHEN and SYDVKM. The CDR3 covers 17 residues. CDR3 amino acids: CASSSPGTGGGRDTQYF. CDR3 coding DNA: TGTGCCAGCAGTTCCCCCGGGACAGGGGGCGGGCGGGATACGCAGTATTTT.

The J gene is TRBJ1-5, the V gene TRBV3-1; D gene unclear. CDR1 and CDR2 from the germline V gene are LGHDT and YNNKEL (reference sequence). The germline V and J ends were trimmed by 4 bases and 3 bases, with 13 bases remaining between them. The CDR3 consists of 15 residues. CDR3: CASSPRDGYNQPQHF. Here the CDR3 DNA reads TGTGCCAGCAGCCCCCGCGACGGGTACAATCAGCCCCAGCATTTT.

This clonotype is a singleton in its sample. V and J are TRBV5-1 and TRBJ2-7; D unresolved. CDR3 length equals 15 residues. Germline CDR1 is SGHRS and CDR2 is YFSETQ. V lost 7 bases and J 3 bases, leaving 20 bases between the germline ends. The CDR3 nucleotides are TGCGCCAGCTGGGATGGGGTGTCCTTGAACTACGAGCAGTACTTC. Encoded protein: CASWDGVSLNYEQYF.

The table lists this clonotype with many counts. The chain couples TRBV12-3 or TRBV12-4 to TRBJ1-2; D is undetermined. Trimming cost V 3 bases and J 8 bases, with 7 bases left between them. This CDR3 has 11 amino acids. CDR3 DNA: TGTGCCAGCAGTTTCGAAGGGGGCTACACCTTC. Protein: CASSFEGGYTF.

Notes on this clonotype: A read error is likely here: a far larger clone is one base away. The chain couples TRBV12-3 or TRBV12-4 to TRBJ2-3; D not resolved. This CDR3 has 11 residues. The CDR3: CTSRTTDTQYF. DNA for the CDR3: TGTACCAGCAGAACTACAGATACGCAGTATTTT.

This clonotype was counted a few times. Since a much larger clone is just one base distant, this may be a read error. The genes are TRBV6-6 and TRBJ2-4, with D maybe TRBD1 (5 bases). This CDR3 is built from 15 residues. Per the germline V gene, CDR1 is MNHNY and CDR2 is SVGAGI (reference sequence). The CDR3 spells CAGSSTRQGWPPWYF. The CDR3 nucleotides are TGTGCCGGCAGTTCAACGCGCCAGGGCTGGCCCCCTTGGTACTTC.

This clonotype was detected ten times or more. The chain links TRBV28 to TRBJ2-7; 11 bases are a match to TRBD2. This CDR3 is built from 14 residues. With V trimmed by 7 bases and J by 1 base, 3 bases remained unmatched. The germline CDR1 and CDR2 sequences are MDHEN and SYDVKM. The chain's CDR3 is CASTGTSGSYEQYF. The DNA of the CDR3 is TGTGCCAGCACCGGGACTAGCGGATCCTACGAGCAGTACTTC.

This clonotype has only a few counts. The chain is built from TRBV6-2 or TRBV6-3 and TRBJ2-2; TRBD1 is a possible D gene (6 bases). From germline, CDR1 is MNHEY and CDR2 SVGEGT. The CDR3 contains 18 residues. V gave up 2 bases and J gave up 1 base, with 17 bases separating them. CDR3 protein: CASSYELRTGRNTGELFF. CDR3 nucleotide sequence: TGTGCCAGCAGTTACGAACTGCGTACAGGGAGGAACACCGGGGAGCTGTTTTTT.

This clonotype was seen only a few times. The genes are TRBV12-3 or TRBV12-4 and TRBJ1-5; D is uncertain. The germline V and J ends were trimmed by 3 bases and 0 bases, with 9 bases remaining between them. CDR3 length: 15 residues. The chain's CDR3 is CASSFGSNSNQPQHF. The CDR3 DNA is TGTGCCAGCAGTTTTGGCAGCAATAGCAATCAGCCCCAGCATTTT.

For this clonotype: An end of the junction differs from the germline gene, which may be a read error. V and J are TRBV29-1 and TRBJ1-1; D is perhaps TRBD1 (5 bases). CDR3 length: 13 amino acids. CDR1 SQVTM and CDR2 ANQGSEA come from the germline V gene. The CDR3 region has the DNA TGCGGCGTTGAAGGGGCAGGGACTGCGGAAGCTTTCTTT. It codes for CGVEGAGTAEAFF. The variable domain in full, completed from reference TRBV29-1 and TRBJ1-1, reads SAVISQKPSRDICQRGTSLTIQCQVDSQVTMMFWYRQQPGQSLTLIATANQGSEATYESGFVIDKFPISRPNLTFSTLTVSNMSPEDSSIYLCGVEGAGTAEAFFGQGTRLTVV.

The V and J genes are TRBV18 and TRBJ2-1; possible D gene TRBD1, 6 bases. The germline gives CDR1 KGHSH, CDR2 LQKENI. Deletions cut 3 bases from V and 7 bases from J, with 13 bases between. The CDR3 is 14 amino acids. The CDR3 reads CASSPRTALNEQFF. The DNA for the CDR3 is TGTGCCAGCTCACCGAGGACAGCCCTTAATGAGCAGTTCTTC.